The 2 T cell receptor beta chains below all came from one sample that was sequenced in a study of CD8 T cells in ankylosing spondylitis. TCRdb recomputed calls from the 5' RACE reads with MiXCR, one row per CDR3 protein. This table holds 330,000 or so distinct CDR3 sequences, 7% to 9% found once. Whole-study results and caveats: Apparently characteristic of ankylosing spondylitis blood was a TCR beta motif (eight highly homologous variants).

The antigens these receptors bind are not known. Sequences were obtained from blood, either unsorted or a sorted T cell fraction (not recorded which). The receptor source for this set is a male donor with ankylosing spondylitis.

This clonotype was seen a handful of times. The chain couples TRBV6-1 to TRBJ2-3; 9 bases match TRBD2. CDR3 length: 15 residues. Germline CDR1 reads MNHNS; CDR2 reads SASEGT. J lost 0 bases, V lost 7 bases, and 5 bases had no gene match. CDR3 protein: CASTSGIGSTDTQYF. DNA of the CDR3: TGTGCCAGCACTAGCGGGATAGGAAGCACAGATACGCAGTATTTT.

This clonotype has a single count. CDR3: CASSQEQVASHVLTF. DNA for the CDR3: TGCGCCAGCAGCCAAGAACAGGTCGCTTCCCACGTCCTGACTTTC. The rearrangement uses TRBV4-1 and TRBJ2-6, with TRBD1 as a possible D gene (5 bases). The length of the CDR3 is 15 residues. CDR1 MGHRA and CDR2 YSYEKL come from the germline V gene. Trimming took 0 bases from V and 11 from J, leaving 14 bases between them.